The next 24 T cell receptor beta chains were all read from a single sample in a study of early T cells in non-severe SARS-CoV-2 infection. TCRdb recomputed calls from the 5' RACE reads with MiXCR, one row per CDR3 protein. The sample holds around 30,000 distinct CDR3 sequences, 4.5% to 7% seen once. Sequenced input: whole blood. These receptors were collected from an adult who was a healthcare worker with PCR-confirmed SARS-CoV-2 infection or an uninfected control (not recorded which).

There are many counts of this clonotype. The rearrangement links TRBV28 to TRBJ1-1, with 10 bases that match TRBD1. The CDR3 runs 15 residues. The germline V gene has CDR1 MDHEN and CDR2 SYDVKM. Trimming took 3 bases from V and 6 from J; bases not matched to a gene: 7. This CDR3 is CASSLRDRGKAEAFF. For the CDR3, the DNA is TGTGCCAGCAGTTTGCGGGACAGGGGTAAAGCTGAAGCTTTCTTT.

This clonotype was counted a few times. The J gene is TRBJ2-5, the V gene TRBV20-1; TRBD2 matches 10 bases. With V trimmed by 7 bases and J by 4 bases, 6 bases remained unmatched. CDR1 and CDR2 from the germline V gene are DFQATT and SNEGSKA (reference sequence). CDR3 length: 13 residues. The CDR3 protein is CSGIAGGGETQYF. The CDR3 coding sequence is TGCAGTGGAATAGCGGGGGGTGGAGAGACCCAGTACTTC.

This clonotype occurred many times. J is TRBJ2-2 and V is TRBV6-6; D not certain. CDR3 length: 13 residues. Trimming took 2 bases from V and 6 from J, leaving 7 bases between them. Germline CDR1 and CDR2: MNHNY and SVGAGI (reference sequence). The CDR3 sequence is CASSYLGSGELFF. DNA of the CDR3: TGTGCCAGCAGTTACCTGGGTTCCGGGGAGCTGTTTTTT.

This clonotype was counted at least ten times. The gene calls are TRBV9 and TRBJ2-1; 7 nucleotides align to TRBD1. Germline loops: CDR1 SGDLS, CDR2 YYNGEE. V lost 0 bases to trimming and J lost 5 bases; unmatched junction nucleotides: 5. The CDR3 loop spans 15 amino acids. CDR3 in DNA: TGTGCCAGCAGCGTAGAGGGACAGACTAACAATGAGCAGTTCTTC. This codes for CASSVEGQTNNEQFF.

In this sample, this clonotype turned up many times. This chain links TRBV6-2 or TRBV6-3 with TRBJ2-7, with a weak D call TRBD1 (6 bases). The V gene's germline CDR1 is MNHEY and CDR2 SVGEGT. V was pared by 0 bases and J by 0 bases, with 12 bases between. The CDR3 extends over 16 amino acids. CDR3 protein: CASSYSPRDNSYEQYF. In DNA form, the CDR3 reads TGTGCCAGCAGTTACTCTCCCCGGGACAACTCCTACGAGCAGTACTTC.

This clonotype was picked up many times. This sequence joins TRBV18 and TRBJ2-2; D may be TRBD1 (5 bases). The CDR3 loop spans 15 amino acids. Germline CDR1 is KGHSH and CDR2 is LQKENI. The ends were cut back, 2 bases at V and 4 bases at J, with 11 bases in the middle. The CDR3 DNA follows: TGTGCCAGCTCACCAGAACAGGATGGCACCGGGGAGCTGTTTTTT. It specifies CASSPEQDGTGELFF.

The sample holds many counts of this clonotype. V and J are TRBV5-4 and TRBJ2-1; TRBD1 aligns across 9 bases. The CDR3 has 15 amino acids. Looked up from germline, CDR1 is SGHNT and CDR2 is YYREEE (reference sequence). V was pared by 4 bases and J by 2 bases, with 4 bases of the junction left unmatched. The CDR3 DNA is TGTGCCAGCAGCCAGGACAGGGGACCCTACAATGAGCAGTTCTTC. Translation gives CASSQDRGPYNEQFF.

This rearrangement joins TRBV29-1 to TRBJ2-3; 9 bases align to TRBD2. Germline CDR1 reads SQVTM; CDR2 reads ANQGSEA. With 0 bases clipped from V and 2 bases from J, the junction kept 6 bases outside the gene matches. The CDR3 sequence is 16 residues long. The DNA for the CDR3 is TGCAGCGTTGAAGAGTACCTAGCGGGGATCACAGATACGCAGTATTTT. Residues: CSVEEYLAGITDTQYF.

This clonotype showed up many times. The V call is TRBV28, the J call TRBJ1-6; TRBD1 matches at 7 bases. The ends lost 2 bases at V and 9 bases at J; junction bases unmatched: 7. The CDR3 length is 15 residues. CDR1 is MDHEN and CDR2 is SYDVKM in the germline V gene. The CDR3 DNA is TGTGCCAGCAGTTTAGCCGACAGGGATTCTTCACCCCTCCACTTT. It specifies CASSLADRDSSPLHF.

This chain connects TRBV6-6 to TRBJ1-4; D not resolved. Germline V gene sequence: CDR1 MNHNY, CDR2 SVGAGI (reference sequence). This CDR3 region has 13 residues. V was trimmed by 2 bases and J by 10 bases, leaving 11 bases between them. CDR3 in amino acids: CASSYDSLRKLFF. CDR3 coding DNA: TGTGCCAGCAGTTACGATTCCTTGAGAAAACTGTTTTTT.

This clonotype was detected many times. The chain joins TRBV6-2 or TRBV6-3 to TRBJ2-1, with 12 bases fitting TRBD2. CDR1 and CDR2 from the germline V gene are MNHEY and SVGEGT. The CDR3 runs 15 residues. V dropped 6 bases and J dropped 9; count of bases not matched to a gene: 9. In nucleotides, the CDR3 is TGTGCCAGCAGCCGAACTAGCGGGGGGTTTTCTGAGCAGTTCTTC. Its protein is CASSRTSGGFSEQFF.

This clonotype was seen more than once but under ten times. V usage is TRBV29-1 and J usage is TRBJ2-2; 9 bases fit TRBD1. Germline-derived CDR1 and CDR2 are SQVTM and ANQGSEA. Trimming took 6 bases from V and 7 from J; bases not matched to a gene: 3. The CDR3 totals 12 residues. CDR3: CSVGTGRGELFF. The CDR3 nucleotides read TGCAGCGTAGGGACAGGGCGCGGGGAGCTGTTTTTT.

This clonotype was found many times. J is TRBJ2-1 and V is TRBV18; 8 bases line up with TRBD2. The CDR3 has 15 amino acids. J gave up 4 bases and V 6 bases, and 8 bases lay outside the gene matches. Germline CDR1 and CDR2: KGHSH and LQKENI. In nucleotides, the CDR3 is TGTGCCAGCTCTCGGGGGGGCCCCACTTACAATGAGCAGTTCTTC. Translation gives CASSRGGPTYNEQFF.

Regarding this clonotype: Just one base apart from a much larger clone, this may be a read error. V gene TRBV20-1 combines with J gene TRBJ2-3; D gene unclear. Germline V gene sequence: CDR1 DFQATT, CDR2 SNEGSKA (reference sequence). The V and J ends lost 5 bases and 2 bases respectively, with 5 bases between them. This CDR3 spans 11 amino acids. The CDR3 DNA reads TGCAGTGCTGTCCACACAGATACGCAGTATTTT. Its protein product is CSAVHTDTQYF.

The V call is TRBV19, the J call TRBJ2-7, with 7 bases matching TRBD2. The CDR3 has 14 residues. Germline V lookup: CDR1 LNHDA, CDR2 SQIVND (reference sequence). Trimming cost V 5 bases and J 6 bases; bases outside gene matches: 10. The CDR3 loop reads CASSPQRGLLEQYF. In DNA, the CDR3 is TGTGCCAGTAGTCCCCAGCGGGGTTTGCTCGAGCAGTACTTC. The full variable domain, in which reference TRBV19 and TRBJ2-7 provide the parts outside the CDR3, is DGGITQSPKYLFRKEGQNVTLSCEQNLNHDAMYWYRQDPGQGLRLIYYSQIVNDFQKGDIAEGYSVSREKKESFPLTVTSAQKNPTAFYLCASSPQRGLLEQYFGPGTRLTVT.

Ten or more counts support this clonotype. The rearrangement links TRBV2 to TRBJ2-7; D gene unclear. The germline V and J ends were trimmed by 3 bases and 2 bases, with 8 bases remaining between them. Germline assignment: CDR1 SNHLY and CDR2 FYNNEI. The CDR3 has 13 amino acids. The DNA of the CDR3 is TGTGCCAGCAGTGATTGGCTACCCTACGAGCAGTACTTC. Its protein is CASSDWLPYEQYF. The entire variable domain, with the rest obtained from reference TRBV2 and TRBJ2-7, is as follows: EPEVTQTPSHQVTQMGQEVILRCVPISNHLYFYWYRQILGQKVEFLVSFYNNEISEKSEIFDDQFSVERPDGSNFTLKIRSTKLEDSAMYFCASSDWLPYEQYFGPGTRLTVT.

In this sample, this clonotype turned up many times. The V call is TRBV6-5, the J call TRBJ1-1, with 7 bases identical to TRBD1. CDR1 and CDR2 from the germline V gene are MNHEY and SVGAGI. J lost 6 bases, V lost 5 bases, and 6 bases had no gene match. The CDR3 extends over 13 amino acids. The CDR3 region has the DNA TGTGCCAGCAGTCGACAGGGTATAGCTGAAGCTTTCTTT. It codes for CASSRQGIAEAFF.

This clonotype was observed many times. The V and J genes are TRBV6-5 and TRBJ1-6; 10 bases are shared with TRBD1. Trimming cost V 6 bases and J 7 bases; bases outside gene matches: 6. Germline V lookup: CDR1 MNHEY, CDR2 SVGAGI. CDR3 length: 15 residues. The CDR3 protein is CASSPRDRGNSPLHF. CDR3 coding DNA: TGTGCCAGCAGCCCTCGGGACAGGGGCAATTCACCCCTCCACTTT.

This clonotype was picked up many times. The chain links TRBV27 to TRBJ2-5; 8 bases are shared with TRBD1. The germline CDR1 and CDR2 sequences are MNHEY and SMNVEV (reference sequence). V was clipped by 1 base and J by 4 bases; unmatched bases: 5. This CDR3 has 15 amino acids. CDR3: CASSLWQGAGETQYF. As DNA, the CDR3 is TGTGCCAGCAGTTTATGGCAGGGGGCAGGAGAGACCCAGTACTTC.

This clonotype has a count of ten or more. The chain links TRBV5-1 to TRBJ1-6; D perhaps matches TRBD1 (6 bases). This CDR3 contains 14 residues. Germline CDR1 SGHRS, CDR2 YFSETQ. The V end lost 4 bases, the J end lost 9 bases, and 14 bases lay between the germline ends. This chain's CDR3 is CASSPGHGSSPLHF. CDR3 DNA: TGCGCCAGCAGCCCGGGACACGGTAGTTCACCCCTCCACTTT. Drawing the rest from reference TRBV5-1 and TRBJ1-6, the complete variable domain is KAGVTQTPRYLIKTRGQQVTLSCSPISGHRSVSWYQQTPGQGLQFLFEYFSETQRNKGNFPGRFSGRQFSNSRSEMNVSTLELGDSALYLCASSPGHGSSPLHFGNGTRLTVT.

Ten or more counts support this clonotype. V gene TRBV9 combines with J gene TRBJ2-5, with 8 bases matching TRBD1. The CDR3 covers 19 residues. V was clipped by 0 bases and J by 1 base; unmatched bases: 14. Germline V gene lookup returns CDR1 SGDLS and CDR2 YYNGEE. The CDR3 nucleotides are TGTGCCAGCAGCGTAGGTGTCAGGGGGCGAGGAGCGACCCAAGAGACCCAGTACTTC. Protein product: CASSVGVRGRGATQETQYF.

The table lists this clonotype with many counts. The CDR3 here is CASSQDSTQPQHF. As DNA, the CDR3 is TGTGCCAGCAGCCAAGATTCTACTCAGCCCCAGCATTTT. V is TRBV14 and J is TRBJ1-5; D is unclear. The CDR3 consists of 13 residues. Between the trimmed V and J ends, which lost 0 bases and 6 bases, there was a span of 6 bases. Germline CDR1 SGHDN, CDR2 FVKESK.

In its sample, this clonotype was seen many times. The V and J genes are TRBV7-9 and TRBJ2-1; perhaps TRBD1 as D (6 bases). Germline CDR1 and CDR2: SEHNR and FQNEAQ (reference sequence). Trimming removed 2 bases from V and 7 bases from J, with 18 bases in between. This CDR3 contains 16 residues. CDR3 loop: CASSLYSPGQRNEQFF. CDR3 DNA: TGTGCCAGCAGCTTATATTCCCCGGGACAAAGAAATGAGCAGTTCTTC. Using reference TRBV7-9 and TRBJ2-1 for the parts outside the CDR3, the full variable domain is DTGVSQNPRHKITKRGQNVTFRCDPISEHNRLYWYRQTLGQGPEFLTYFQNEAQLEKSRLLSDRFSAERPKGSFSTLEIQRTEQGDSAMYLCASSLYSPGQRNEQFFGPGTRLTVL.

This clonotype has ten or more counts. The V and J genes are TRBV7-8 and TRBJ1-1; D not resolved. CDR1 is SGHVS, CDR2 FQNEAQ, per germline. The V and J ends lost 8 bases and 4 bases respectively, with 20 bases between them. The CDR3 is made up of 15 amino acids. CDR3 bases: TGTGCCAGCCGAAGAAAAACAAACGAACCCACTGAAGCTTTCTTT. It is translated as CASRRKTNEPTEAFF.